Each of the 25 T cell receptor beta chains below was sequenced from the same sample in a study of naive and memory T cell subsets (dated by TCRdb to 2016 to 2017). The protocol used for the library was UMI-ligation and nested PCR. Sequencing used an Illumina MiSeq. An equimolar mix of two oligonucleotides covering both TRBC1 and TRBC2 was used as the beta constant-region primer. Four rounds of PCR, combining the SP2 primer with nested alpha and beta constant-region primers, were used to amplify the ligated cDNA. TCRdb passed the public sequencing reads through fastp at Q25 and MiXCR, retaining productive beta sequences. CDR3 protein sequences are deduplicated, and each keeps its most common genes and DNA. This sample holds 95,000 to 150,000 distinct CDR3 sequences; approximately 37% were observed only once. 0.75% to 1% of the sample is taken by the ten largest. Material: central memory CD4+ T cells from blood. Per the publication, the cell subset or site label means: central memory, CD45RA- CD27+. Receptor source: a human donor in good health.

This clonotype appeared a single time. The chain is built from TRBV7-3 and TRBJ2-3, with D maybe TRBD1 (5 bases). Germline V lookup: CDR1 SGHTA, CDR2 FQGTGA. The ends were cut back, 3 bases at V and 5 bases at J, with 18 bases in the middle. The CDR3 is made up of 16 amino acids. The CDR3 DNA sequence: TGTGCCAGCAGCTTCACTGCCTATACAGGACAAGATACGCAGTATTTT. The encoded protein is CASSFTAYTGQDTQYF.

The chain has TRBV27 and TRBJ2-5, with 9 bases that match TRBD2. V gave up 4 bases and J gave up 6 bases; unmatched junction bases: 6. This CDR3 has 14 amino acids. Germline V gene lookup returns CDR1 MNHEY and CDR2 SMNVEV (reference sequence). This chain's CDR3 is CASSSVAGAKTQYF. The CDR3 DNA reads TGTGCCAGCAGTTCCGTAGCGGGAGCGAAGACCCAGTACTTC.

The CDR3 region is CSVEQQIYGYTF. CDR3 coding DNA: TGCAGCGTTGAACAACAGATCTATGGCTACACCTTC. The gene calls are TRBV29-1 and TRBJ1-2, with D unresolved. The CDR3 is 12 amino acids. Germline V CDR1 and CDR2: SQVTM, ANQGSEA. V gave up 2 bases and J gave up 4 bases, with 8 bases separating them.

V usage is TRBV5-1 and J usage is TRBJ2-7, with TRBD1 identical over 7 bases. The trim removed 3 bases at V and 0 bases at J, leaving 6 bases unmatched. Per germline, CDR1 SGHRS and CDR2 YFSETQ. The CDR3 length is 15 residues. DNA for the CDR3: TGCGCCAGCAGCTGGGACAGCCAAAGCTCCTACGAGCAGTACTTC. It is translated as CASSWDSQSSYEQYF.

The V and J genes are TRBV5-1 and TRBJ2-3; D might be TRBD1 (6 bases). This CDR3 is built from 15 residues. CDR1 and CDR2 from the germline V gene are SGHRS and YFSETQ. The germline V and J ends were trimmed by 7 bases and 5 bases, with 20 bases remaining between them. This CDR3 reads CASFETGTAVDTQYF. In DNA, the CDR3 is TGCGCCAGCTTTGAAACAGGGACGGCGGTAGATACGCAGTATTTT.

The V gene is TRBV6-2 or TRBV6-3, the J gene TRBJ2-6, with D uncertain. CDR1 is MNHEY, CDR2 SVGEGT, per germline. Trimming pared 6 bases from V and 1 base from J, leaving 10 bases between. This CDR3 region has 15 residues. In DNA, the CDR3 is TGTGCCAGCAGCCGAGACTTTTCTGGGGCCAACGTCCTGACTTTC. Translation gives CASSRDFSGANVLTF.

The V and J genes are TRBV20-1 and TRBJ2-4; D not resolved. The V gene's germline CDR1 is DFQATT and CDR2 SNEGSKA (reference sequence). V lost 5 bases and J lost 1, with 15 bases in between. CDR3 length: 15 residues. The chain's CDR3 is CSAHSRADAKNIQYF. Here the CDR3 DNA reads TGCAGTGCTCACTCTCGGGCGGACGCCAAAAACATTCAGTACTTC.

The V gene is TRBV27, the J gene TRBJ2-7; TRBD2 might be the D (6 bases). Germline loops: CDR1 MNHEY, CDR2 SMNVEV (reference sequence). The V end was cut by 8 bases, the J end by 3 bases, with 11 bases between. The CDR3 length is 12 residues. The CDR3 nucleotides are TGTGCCAGCCGTACGGGAGTCTACGAGCAGTACTTC. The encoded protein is CASRTGVYEQYF.

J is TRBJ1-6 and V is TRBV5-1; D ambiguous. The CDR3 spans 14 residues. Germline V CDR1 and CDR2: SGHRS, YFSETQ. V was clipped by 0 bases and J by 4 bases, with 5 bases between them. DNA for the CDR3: TGCGCCAGCAGCTTGGGCACTTATAATTCACCCCTCCACTTT. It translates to CASSLGTYNSPLHF.

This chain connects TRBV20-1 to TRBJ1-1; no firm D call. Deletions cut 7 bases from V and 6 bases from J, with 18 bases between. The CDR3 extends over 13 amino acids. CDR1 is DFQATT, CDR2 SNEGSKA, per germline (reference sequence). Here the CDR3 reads CSVKAREGSEAFF. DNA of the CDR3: TGCAGTGTTAAGGCCCGTGAAGGATCTGAAGCTTTCTTT.

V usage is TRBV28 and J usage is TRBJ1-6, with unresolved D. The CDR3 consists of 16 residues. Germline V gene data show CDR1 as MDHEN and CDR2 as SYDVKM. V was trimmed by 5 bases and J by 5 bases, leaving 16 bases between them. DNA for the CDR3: TGTGCCAGCAGTACCGCATCGACGCCGGATAATTCACCCCTCCACTTT. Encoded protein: CASSTASTPDNSPLHF.

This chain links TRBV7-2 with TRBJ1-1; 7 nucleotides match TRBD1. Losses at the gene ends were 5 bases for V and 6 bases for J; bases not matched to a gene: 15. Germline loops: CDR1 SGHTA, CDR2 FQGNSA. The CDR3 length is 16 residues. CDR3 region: CASSPERTGRFAEAFF. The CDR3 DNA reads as TGTGCCAGCAGCCCGGAAAGGACAGGCCGTTTTGCTGAAGCTTTCTTT.

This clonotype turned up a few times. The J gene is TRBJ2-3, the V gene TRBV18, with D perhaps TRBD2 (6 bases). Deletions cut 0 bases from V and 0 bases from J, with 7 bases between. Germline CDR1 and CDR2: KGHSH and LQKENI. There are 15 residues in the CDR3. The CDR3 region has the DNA TGTGCCAGCTCACCACCGCGGGGAAGCACAGATACGCAGTATTTT. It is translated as CASSPPRGSTDTQYF.

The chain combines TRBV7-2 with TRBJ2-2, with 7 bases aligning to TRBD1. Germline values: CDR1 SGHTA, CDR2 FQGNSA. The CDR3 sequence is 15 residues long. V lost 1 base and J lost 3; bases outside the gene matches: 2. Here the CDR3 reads CASSLGQGDTGELFF. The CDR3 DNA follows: TGTGCCAGCAGCTTAGGACAGGGAGACACCGGGGAGCTGTTTTTT.

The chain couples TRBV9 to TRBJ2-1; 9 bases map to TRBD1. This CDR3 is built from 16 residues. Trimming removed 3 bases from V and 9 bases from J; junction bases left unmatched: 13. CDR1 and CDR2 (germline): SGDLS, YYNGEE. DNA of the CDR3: TGTGCCAGCAGCGCGGACAGGGGAGGTAGTAGCGGTGAGCAGTTCTTC. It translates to CASSADRGGSSGEQFF. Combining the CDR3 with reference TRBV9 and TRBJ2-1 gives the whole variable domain DSGVTQTPKHLITATGQRVTLRCSPRSGDLSVYWYQQSLDQGLQFLIQYYNGEERAKGNILERFSAQQFPDLHSELNLSSLELGDSALYFCASSADRGGSSGEQFFGPGTRLTVL.

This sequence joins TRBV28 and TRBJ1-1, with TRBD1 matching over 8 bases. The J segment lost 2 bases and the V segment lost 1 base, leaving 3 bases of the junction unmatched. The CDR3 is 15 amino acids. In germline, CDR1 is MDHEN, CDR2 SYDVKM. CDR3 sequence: CASSLSGGLNTEAFF. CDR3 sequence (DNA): TGTGCCAGCAGTTTATCAGGGGGCCTTAACACTGAAGCTTTCTTT.

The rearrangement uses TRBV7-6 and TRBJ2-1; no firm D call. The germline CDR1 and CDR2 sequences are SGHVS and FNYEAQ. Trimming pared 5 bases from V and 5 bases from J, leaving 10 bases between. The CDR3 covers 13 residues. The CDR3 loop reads CASSPNRDNEQFF. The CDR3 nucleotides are TGTGCCAGCAGCCCAAACAGAGACAATGAGCAGTTCTTC.

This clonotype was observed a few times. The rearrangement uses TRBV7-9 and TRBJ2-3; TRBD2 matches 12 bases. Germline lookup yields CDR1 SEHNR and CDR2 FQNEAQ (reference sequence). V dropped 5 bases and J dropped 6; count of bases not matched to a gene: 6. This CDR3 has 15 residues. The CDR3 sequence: CASSQTSGSADTQYF. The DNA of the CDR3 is TGTGCCAGCAGCCAGACTAGCGGGAGCGCGGATACGCAGTATTTT.

The CDR3, as DNA: TGTGCCAGCAGCACGACGGGACAGGGTTCCTACGAGCAGTACTTC. This translates into CASSTTGQGSYEQYF. This chain uses TRBV5-6 with TRBJ2-7, with TRBD1 identical over 9 bases. Germline CDR1 SGHDT, CDR2 YYEEEE. Losses at the gene ends were 4 bases for V and 1 base for J; bases not matched to a gene: 6. The CDR3 contains 15 residues.

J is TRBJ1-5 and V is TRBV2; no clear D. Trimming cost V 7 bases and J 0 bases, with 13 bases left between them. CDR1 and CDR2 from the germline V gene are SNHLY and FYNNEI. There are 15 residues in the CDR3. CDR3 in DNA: TGTGCCAGCATGGGCCCAGGAATTAGCAATCAGCCCCAGCATTTT. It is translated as CASMGPGISNQPQHF.

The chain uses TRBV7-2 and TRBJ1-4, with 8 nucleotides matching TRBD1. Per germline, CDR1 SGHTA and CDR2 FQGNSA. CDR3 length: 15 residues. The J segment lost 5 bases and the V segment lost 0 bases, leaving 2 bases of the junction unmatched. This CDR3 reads CASSLAPGGNEKLFF. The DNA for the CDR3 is TGTGCCAGCAGCTTAGCCCCAGGGGGCAATGAAAAACTGTTTTTT.

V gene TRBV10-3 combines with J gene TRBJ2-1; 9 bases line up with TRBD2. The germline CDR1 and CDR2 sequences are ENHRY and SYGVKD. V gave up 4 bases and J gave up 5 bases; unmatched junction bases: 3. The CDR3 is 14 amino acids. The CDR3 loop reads CAISGGTSNNEQFF. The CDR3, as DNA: TGTGCCATCAGTGGGGGGACTAGCAACAATGAGCAGTTCTTC.

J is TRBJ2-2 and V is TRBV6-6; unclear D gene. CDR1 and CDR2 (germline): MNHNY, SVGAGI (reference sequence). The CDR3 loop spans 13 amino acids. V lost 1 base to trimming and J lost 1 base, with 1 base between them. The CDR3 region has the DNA TGTGCCAGCAGTTACTGGAACACCGGGGAGCTGTTTTTT. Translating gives CASSYWNTGELFF.

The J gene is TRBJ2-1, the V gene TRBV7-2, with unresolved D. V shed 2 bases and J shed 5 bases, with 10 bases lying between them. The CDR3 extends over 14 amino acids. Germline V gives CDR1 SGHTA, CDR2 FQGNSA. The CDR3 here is CASSLRVLNNEQFF. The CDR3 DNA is TGTGCCAGCAGCTTAAGGGTACTTAACAATGAGCAGTTCTTC.

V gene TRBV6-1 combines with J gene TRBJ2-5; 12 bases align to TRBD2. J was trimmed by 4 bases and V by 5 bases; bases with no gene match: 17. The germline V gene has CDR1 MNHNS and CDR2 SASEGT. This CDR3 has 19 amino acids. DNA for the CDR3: TGTGCCAGCAGTCGATTCGGACTAGCGGGATCTACTTTCGGAGAGACCCAGTACTTC. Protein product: CASSRFGLAGSTFGETQYF.